This T cell receptor beta chain stems from a study of T cells in Graves' hyperthyroidism and ophthalmopathy. Study in general: Peripheral blood draws took place at initial diagnosis, ahead of any treatment.

Study results and limitations: From stable hyperthyroidism, ophthalmopathy was separated by a 13 V-J model.

V dropped 4 bases and J dropped 0; count of bases not matched to a gene: 8. CDR1 and CDR2 from the germline V gene are SGHRS and YFSETQ. The CDR3 runs to 16 residues. The table lists this clonotype with many counts. Its antigen is as yet unknown. Regions amplified from RNA transcripts were the TCR beta CDR3 regions. HTBI primers were the set used in a first-round RT-PCR of the TCR CDR3. TCRdb re-analysed the multiplex PCR reads in MiXCR, keeping a single row per CDR3 protein. The data hold fewer than 450,000 distinct CDR3 sequences, with under 20% observed a single time. The receptor comes from a man between 18 and 29 years old with Graves' ophthalmopathy. Sequencing was done on a sample of blood. The chain is built from TRBV5-1 and TRBJ1-2, with TRBD1 identical over 8 bases. This chain's CDR3 is CASSPTGDASNYGYTF. The CDR3 DNA is TGCGCCAGCAGCCCGACAGGGGACGCATCTAACTATGGCTACACCTTC. Full variable domain (rest looked up from reference TRBV5-1 and TRBJ1-2): KAGVTQTPRYLIKTRGQQVTLSCSPISGHRSVSWYQQTPGQGLQFLFEYFSETQRNKGNFPGRFSGRQFSNSRSEMNVSTLELGDSALYLCASSPTGDASNYGYTFGSGTRLTVV.